This T cell receptor (beta chain) appears in the sequencing data of a study of T cells in Graves' hyperthyroidism and ophthalmopathy. Study-level points and caveats: Also found in blood were most expanded thyroid clonotypes above 0.001.

Subjects aged 18 to 65 presented with newly diagnosed hyperthyroidism of less than 2 months' duration. Orbital computed tomography, thyroid ultrasound, serum thyroxine and TRAb, and clinical symptoms together informed the diagnoses. This clonotype was counted only a few times. The antigen remains undetermined. The TCR beta CDR3 regions underwent amplification using RNA transcripts as the source. HTBI primers were the set used in a first-round RT-PCR of the TCR CDR3. TCRdb reprocessed the multiplex PCR reads via MiXCR and lists one record per CDR3 protein. The sample shows approximately 700,000 distinct CDR3 sequences, over 15% of them seen only once. Trimming removed 4 bases from V and 0 bases from J, with 9 bases in between. Germline V gene data show CDR1 as SEHNR and CDR2 as FQNEAQ (reference sequence). The CDR3 has 15 amino acids.

The clonotype originates from a man in his late teens or twenties with Graves' hyperthyroidism. Sequenced input: blood. This chain joins TRBV7-9 and TRBJ1-4; no firm D call. The DNA of the CDR3 is TGTGCCAGCAGCTCCGGACGGTCAACTAATGAAAAACTGTTTTTT. Its translation: CASSSGRSTNEKLFF.